These T cell receptor beta chains were read from a single sample in a study of cytomegalovirus exposure and HLA in healthy donors. Sequenced by immunoSEQ multiplex PCR; TCRdb stores in-frame clones only, minus some. The sample lists about 74,000 clones, 94% occurring once. Sequenced sample: PBMCs. The receptors stem from a woman aged 18 to 35 in good health and CMV-seropositive. Each CDR3 is given with its conserved first and last residue. Each record gives: CDR3 DNA, CDR3 protein, clone size, D gene, J gene, V gene. A D gene is named only where the DNA matches it firmly. Expanded clones are given a class, and other clones once, few, many or no size at all.

TGTGCCAGCAGTGAATATCATCAGGCTTTCTTT,CASSEYHQAFF,NA,NA,TRBJ1-1,TRBV2
TGTGCCAGCAGCGTAGGTCCCTTAGGGGGAGAGACCCAGTACTTC,CASSVGPLGGETQYF,few,NA,TRBJ2-5,TRBV9
TGTGCCAGCAGCGCCGAGTCACATGAGCAGTTCTTC,CASSAESHEQFF,once,NA,TRBJ2-1,TRBV9
TGTGCCAGCTCACCACAGCAGAACACTGAAGCTTTCTTT,CASSPQQNTEAFF,NA,NA,TRBJ1-1,TRBV18
TGTGCCAGTCGACCGACTAGCGGTGCCTACGAGCAGTACTTC,CASRPTSGAYEQYF,once,TRBD2,TRBJ2-7,TRBV2
TGTGCCAGCAGCGTAGCCGGGTTTAGCACAGATACGCAGTATTTT,CASSVAGFSTDTQYF,NA,NA,TRBJ2-3,TRBV9
TGTGCCTGGAGTGTCGGGCTAACCCAGGGCGGCTACACCTTC,CAWSVGLTQGGYTF,NA,NA,TRBJ1-2,TRBV30
TGTGCCAGTAGTCCCGGGACAAACACTGAAGCTTTCTTT,CASSPGTNTEAFF,few,NA,TRBJ1-1,TRBV19
TGTGCCTGGAGTGTACAGGGTGGCTACACCTTC,CAWSVQGGYTF,once,NA,TRBJ1-2,TRBV30
TGTGCCAGCAGTTCATACAGGGTTAACGAGCAGTACTTC,CASSSYRVNEQYF,NA,NA,TRBJ2-7,TRBV6-5
TGTGCCTGGAGTCGAGCGGTCAGCTCCTACGAGCAGTACTTC,CAWSRAVSSYEQYF,NA,NA,TRBJ2-7,TRBV30
TGTGCCAGCAGCTTGGTGGGGACAGATTCCTATGGCTACACCTTC,CASSLVGTDSYGYTF,NA,TRBD1,TRBJ1-2,TRBV5-6
TGTGCCAGCAGCCCAGCCCAGCGCACCGGGGAGCTGTTTTTT,CASSPAQRTGELFF,NA,NA,TRBJ2-2,TRBV7-8
TGTGCCAGCAGTCGAGAGAGCTCCTACGAGCAGTACTTC,CASSRESSYEQYF,NA,NA,TRBJ2-7,TRBV11-3
TGTGCCAGCAGCCTTTCGGGGAACCAAGAGACCCAGTACTTC,CASSLSGNQETQYF,NA,NA,TRBJ2-5,TRBV7-2
TGTGCCAGCAGTTCGCTAGCGGGAGGGCTCGAGCAGTACTTC,CASSSLAGGLEQYF,NA,TRBD2,TRBJ2-7,TRBV27
TGTGCCAGCAGCCAAGACAGGGGGTCCTACAATGAGCAGTTCTTC,CASSQDRGSYNEQFF,NA,TRBD1,TRBJ2-1,TRBV4-2
TGTGCCTGGGAGGGACTAGCGTTCAATGAGCAGTTCTTC,CAWEGLAFNEQFF,NA,TRBD2,TRBJ2-1,TRBV30
TGCGCCAGCAGTCCTAGCGGGGGGATAACAGATACGCAGTATTTT,CASSPSGGITDTQYF,NA,TRBD2,TRBJ2-3,TRBV4-3
TGTGCCAGCACAATATTCAGGGGGAACACTGAAGCTTTCTTT,CASTIFRGNTEAFF,once,NA,TRBJ1-1,TRBV7-9
TGTGCCAGCTCCCCAAGAGAAGGAGGAACCCAGTACTTC,CASSPREGGTQYF,once,NA,TRBJ2-5,TRBV18
TGCGCCAGCGGTCCGGGACTAGCGGCCCGCATTCAGTACTTC,CASGPGLAARIQYF,NA,TRBD2,TRBJ2-4,TRBV5-1
TGTGCCACCAAAAGGGACAGGGAGAACACTGAAGCTTTCTTT,CATKRDRENTEAFF,NA,TRBD1,TRBJ1-1,TRBV15
TGTGCCAGTAGTATGGCCCGGGGGAACACTGAAGCTTTCTTT,CASSMARGNTEAFF,NA,NA,TRBJ1-1,TRBV19
TGCGCCAGCAGCTGGGGACAGGGGAACACTGAAGCTTTCTTT,CASSWGQGNTEAFF,NA,TRBD1,TRBJ1-1,TRBV5-1
TGCGCCAGCAGCCAAGCGGGGGGCGCGTACTACGAGCAGTACTTC,CASSQAGGAYYEQYF,NA,NA,TRBJ2-7,TRBV4-3
TGTGCCAGCAGCGTGGGTGGCTACGGGAGCACAGATACGCAGTATTTT,CASSVGGYGSTDTQYF,NA,NA,TRBJ2-3,TRBV9
TGTGCCTGTACGGGGCAGGGGGTTGAAAAACTGTTTTTT,CACTGQGVEKLFF,NA,TRBD1,TRBJ1-4,TRBV30
TGTGCCAGTACGGGAGCGGGGATTTACAATGAGCAGTTCTTC,CASTGAGIYNEQFF,NA,TRBD2,TRBJ2-1,TRBV19
TGTGCCAGCAGCCACAGACAGTTTCCGGGCGAGCAGTACTTC,CASSHRQFPGEQYF,once,NA,TRBJ2-7,TRBV13
TGTGCCAGCTCACTTAATTCCGGGACTAGCGGGGTCAATGAGCAGTTCTTC,CASSLNSGTSGVNEQFF,NA,TRBD2,TRBJ2-1,TRBV18
TGTGCCAGCTCACGACCCTACGTGTGCAGGGGCAATCAGCCCCAGCATTTT,CASSRPYVCRGNQPQHF,NA,NA,TRBJ1-5,TRBV18
TGTGCCAGCAGCTTAATCTTAGGGGGGGCCGAGCAGTACTTC,CASSLILGGAEQYF,NA,NA,TRBJ2-7,TRBV11-2
TGTGCCTGGAATCTAGCGGGGTCCCTGGGTGAGCAGTTCTTC,CAWNLAGSLGEQFF,NA,TRBD2,TRBJ2-1,TRBV30
TGTGCCTGGAGTGTATTGCCAGGGGGGGGCTACACCTTC,CAWSVLPGGGYTF,NA,TRBD1,TRBJ1-2,TRBV30